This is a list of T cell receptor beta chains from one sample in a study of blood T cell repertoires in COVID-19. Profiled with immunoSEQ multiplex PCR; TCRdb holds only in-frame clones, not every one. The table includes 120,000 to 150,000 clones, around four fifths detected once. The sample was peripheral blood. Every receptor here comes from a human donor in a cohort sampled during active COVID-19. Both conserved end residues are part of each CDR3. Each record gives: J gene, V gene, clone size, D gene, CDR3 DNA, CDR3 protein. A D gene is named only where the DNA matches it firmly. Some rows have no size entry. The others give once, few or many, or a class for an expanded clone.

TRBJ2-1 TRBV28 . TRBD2 TGTGCCAGCAGACAGGGACTAGCGGGGGGCAATGAGCAGTTCTTC CASRQGLAGGNEQFF
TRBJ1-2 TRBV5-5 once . TGTGCCAGCAGCCCTCAGCCCCGACAGGCCGGGTATGGCTACACCTTC CASSPQPRQAGYGYTF
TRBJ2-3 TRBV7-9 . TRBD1 TGTGCCAGCAGCTTCGGGATAGGGGGCATGGATACGCAGTATTTT CASSFGIGGMDTQYF
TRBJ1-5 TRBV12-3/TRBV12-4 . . TGTGCCAGCAGCTCTAATAGCAATCAGCCCCAGCATTTT CASSSNSNQPQHF
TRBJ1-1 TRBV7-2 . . TGTGCCAGCAGCTTTAGAAGGGTGGAGGGCACTGAAGCTTTCTTT CASSFRRVEGTEAFF
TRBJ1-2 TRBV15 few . TGTGCCACCAGCAGAGATTGGGGCGTGGGGCATGGCTACACCTTC CATSRDWGVGHGYTF
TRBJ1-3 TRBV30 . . TGTGCCTGGGGAGGTCAGGGGTCCGGAAACACCATATATTTT CAWGGQGSGNTIYF
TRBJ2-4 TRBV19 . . TGTGCCAGTAGTATAAACAGTGTCAAAAACATTCAGTACTTC CASSINSVKNIQYF
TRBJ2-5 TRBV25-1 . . TGTGCCAGCAGTGAATTGGAGAGCGAGACCCAGTACTTC CASSELESETQYF
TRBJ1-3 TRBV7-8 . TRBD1 TGTGCCAGCAGCGCCAGGACAGGGACTGGAAACACCATATATTTT CASSARTGTGNTIYF
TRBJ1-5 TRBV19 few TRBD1 TGTGCCAGTAGTATGACAGGGGAAAGGAGCAATCAGCCCCAGCATTTT CASSMTGERSNQPQHF
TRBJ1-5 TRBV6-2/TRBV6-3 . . TGTGCCAGCAGCCTAGGTGACAACCTGCCCCAGCATTTT CASSLGDNLPQHF
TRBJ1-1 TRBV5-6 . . TGTGCCAGCAGCAAAGCCGTTGAAGCTTTCTTT CASSKAVEAFF
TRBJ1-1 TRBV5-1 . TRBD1 TGCGCCAGCAGGGCGGGACAGGGACGTGGAGAAGCTTTCTTT CASRAGQGRGEAFF
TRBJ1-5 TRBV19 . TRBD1 TGTGCCAGTAGTATAGAGACAGGGCTTTCGCAGCCCCAGCATTTT CASSIETGLSQPQHF
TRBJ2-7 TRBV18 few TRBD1 TGTGCCAGCTCACTCTCCCCGGGACAGGGGGTCTACGAGCAGTACTTC CASSLSPGQGVYEQYF
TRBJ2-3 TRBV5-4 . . TGTGCCAGCACCCCGGACTCTAGCACAGATACGCAGTATTTT CASTPDSSTDTQYF
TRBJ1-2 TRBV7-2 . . TGTGCCAGCAGCTTAGGGGTCTACGCCGGGGGCTACACCTTC CASSLGVYAGGYTF
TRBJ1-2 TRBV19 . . TGTGCCAGTAGTACCCCGGACAGCAACTATGGCTACACCTTC CASSTPDSNYGYTF
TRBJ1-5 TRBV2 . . TGTGCCAGCAGCACCTCCTTAAGGGGAAATCAGCCCCAGCATTTT CASSTSLRGNQPQHF
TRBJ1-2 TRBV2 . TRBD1 TGTGCCAGCAATCGGGACAGGGGCAACTATGGCTACACCTTC CASNRDRGNYGYTF
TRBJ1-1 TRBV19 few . TGTGCCAGTAACGTGGGGGGGCCTCAACGAGCTTTCTTT CASNVGGPQRAFF
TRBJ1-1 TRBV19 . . TGTGCCAGTTCCCTATGGGGGGGGGAGACTGAAGCTTTCTTT CASSLWGGETEAFF
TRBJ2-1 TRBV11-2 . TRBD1 TGTGCCAGCAGCTTAGGGGACAGGAGTGGTGAGCAGTTCTTC CASSLGDRSGEQFF
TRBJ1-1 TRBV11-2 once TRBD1 TGTGCCAGCAGTTTTGACAGGGGGACTGAAGCTTTCTTT CASSFDRGTEAFF
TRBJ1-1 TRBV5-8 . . TGTGCCAGCAGCTCGTCCAGGATACCGATGAACACTGAAGCTTTCTTT CASSSSRIPMNTEAFF
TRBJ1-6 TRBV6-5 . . TGTGCCAGCAGCTTGACAGGTTCCTATAATTCACCCCTCCACTTT CASSLTGSYNSPLHF
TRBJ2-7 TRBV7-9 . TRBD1 TGTGCCAGCACCCTTCCGGGGACAGTCTCCTACGAGCAGTACTTC CASTLPGTVSYEQYF